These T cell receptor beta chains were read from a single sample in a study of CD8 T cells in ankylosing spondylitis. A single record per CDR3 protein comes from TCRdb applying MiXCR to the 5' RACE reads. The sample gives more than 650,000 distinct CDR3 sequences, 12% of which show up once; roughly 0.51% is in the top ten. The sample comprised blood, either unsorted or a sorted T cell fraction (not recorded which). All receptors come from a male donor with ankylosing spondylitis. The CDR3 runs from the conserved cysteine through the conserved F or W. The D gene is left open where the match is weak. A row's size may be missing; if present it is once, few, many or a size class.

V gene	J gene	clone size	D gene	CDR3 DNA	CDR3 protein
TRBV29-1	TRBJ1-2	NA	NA	TGCAGCGTTGAAGGCGTCTACACCTTC	CSVEGVYTF
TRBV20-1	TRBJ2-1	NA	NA	TGCAGTGCTAGAATGAACGGGCAGTTCTTC	CSARMNGQFF
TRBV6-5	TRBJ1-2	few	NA	TGTGCCAGCAGTTACTCACTCCTCCGGGACATAAAGGACTATGGCTACACCTTC	CASSYSLLRDIKDYGYTF
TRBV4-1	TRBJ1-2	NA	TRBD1	TGCGCCAGCAGCCAAGGGACAGGGGGCATGAACTATGGCTACACCTTC	CASSQGTGGMNYGYTF
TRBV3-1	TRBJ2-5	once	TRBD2	TGTGCCAGCAGCCAAGGTCCTCCGACTAGCGGAGAGACCCAGTACTTC	CASSQGPPTSGETQYF
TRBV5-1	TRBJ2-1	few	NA	TGCGCCAGCAGCGTACGGGGTGAATCCTACAATGAGCAGTTCTTC	CASSVRGESYNEQFF
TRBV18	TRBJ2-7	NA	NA	TGTGCCAGCTCACCACTTGAAGCGTACTACGAGCAGTACTTC	CASSPLEAYYEQYF
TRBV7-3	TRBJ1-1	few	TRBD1	TGTGCCAGCAGCTCAAAGGACAGGACAACAGCTTTCTTT	CASSSKDRTTAFF
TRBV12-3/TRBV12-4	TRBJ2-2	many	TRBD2	TGTGCCAGCAGCCTAGCGGGAAGAAACACCGGGGAGCTGTTTTTT	CASSLAGRNTGELFF
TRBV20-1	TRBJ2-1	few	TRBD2	TGCAGTGCTCCTACTAGCGGGGGATTCAATGAGCAGTTCTTC	CSAPTSGGFNEQFF
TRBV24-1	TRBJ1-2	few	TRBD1	TGTGCCACCAGTGATGCGGACAGGCTGGGTGGCTACACCTTC	CATSDADRLGGYTF
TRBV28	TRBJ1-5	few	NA	TGTGCCAGCAGCCGAGTGACGGGGATCAGTCAGCCCCAGCATTTT	CASSRVTGISQPQHF
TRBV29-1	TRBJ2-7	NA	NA	TGCAGCGTTGGTAAAGATTCCTACGAGCAGTACTTC	CSVGKDSYEQYF
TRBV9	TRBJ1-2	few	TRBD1	TGTGCCAGCAGCGTCGACAGGGGATTTGATGGCTACACCTTC	CASSVDRGFDGYTF
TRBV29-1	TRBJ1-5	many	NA	TGCAGCGTTGATATTGGCAATAAGGGGCCCCAGCATTTT	CSVDIGNKGPQHF
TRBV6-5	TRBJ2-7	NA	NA	TGTGCCAGCAGTTCTTCCGGGACTCACTACGAGCAGTACTTC	CASSSSGTHYEQYF
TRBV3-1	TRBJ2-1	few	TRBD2	TGTGCCAGCAGTCGGTCCCTAAGCGGGAGATCAGGCAATGAGCAGTTCTTC	CASSRSLSGRSGNEQFF
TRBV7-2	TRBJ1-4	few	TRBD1	TGTGCCAGCAGCCCACAGGGGGCGAATGGAAAACTGTTTTTT	CASSPQGANGKLFF
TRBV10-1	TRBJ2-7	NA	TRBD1	TGCGCCAGCTCCCCGATGGACAGGGGACTGGGCGAGCAGTACTTC	CASSPMDRGLGEQYF
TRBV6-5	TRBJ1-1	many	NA	TGTGCCAGCAGTTGGTACAGGAACACTGAAGCTTTCTTT	CASSWYRNTEAFF
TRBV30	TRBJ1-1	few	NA	TGTGCCTGGAGTGATGACGCCCAAGCTTTCTTT	CAWSDDAQAFF
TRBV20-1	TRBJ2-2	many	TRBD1	TGCAGTGCTAGAGGCCGACAGGGTTCGAACACCGGGGAGCTGTTTTTT	CSARGRQGSNTGELFF